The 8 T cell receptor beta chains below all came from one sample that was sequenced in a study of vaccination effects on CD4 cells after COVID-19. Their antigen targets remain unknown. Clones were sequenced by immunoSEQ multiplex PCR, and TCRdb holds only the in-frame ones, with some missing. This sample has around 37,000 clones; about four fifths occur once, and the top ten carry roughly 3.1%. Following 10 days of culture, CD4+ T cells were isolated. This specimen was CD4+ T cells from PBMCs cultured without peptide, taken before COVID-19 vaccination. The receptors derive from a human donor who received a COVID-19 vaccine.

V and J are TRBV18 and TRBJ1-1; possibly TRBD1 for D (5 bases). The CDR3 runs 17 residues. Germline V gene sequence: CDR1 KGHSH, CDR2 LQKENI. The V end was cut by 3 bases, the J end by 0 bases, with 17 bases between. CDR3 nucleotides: TGTGCCAGCTCACCGCAGAATTTTGGGACCTTGAACACTGAAGCTTTCTTT. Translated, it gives CASSPQNFGTLNTEAFF. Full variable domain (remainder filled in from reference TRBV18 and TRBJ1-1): NAGVMQNPRHLVRRRGQEARLRCSPMKGHSHVYWYRQLPEEGLKFMVYLQKENIIDESGMPKERFSAEFPKEGPSILRIQQVVRGDSAAYFCASSPQNFGTLNTEAFFGQGTRLTVV.

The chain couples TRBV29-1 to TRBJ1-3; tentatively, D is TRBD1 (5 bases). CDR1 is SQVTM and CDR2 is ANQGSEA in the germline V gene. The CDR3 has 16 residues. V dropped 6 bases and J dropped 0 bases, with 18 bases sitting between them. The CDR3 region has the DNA TGCAGCGTGATTTGGAGCCGGGACTACTCTGGAAACACCATATATTTT. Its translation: CSVIWSRDYSGNTIYF.

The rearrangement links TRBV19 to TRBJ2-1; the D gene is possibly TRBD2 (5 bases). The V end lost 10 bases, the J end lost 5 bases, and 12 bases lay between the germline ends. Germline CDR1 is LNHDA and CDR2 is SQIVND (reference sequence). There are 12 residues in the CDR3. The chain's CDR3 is CATVRRDNEQFF. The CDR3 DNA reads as TGTGCCACCGTGAGGCGGGACAATGAGCAGTTCTTC. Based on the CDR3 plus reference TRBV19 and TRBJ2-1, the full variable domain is DGGITQSPKYLFRKEGQNVTLSCEQNLNHDAMYWYRQDPGQGLRLIYYSQIVNDFQKGDIAEGYSVSREKKESFPLTVTSAQKNPTAFYLCATVRRDNEQFFGPGTRLTVL.

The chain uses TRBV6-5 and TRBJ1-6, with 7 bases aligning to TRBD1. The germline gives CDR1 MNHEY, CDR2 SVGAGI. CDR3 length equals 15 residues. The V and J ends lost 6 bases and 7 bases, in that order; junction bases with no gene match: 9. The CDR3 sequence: CASRPGTDQNSPLHF. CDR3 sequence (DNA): TGTGCCAGCAGGCCAGGGACAGACCAAAATTCACCCCTCCACTTT.

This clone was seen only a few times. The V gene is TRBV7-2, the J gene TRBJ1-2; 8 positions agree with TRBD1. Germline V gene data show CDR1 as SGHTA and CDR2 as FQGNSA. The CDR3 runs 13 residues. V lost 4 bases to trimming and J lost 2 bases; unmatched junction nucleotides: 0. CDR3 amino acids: CASSWTGNYGYTF. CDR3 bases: TGTGCCAGCAGCTGGACAGGGAACTATGGCTACACCTTC.

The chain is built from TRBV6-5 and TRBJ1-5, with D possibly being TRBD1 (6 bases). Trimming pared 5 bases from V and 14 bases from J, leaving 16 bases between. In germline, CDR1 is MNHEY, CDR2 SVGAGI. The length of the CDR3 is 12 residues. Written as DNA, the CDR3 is TGTGCCAGCAGTAGCGAGCAGGGGAGGGAGCATTTT. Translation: CASSSEQGREHF.

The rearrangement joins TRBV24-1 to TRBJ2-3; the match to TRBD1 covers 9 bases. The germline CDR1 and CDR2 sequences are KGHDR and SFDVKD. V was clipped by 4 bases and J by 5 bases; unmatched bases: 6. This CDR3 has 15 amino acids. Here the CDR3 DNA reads TGTGCCACCAGTGAGCCCGGGACAGGGAAAGATACGCAGTATTTT. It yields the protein CATSEPGTGKDTQYF.

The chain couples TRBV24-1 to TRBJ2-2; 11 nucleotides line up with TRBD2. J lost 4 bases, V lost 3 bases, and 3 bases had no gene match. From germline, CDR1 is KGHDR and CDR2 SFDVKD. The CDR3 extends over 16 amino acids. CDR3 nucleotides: TGTGCCACCAGTGATACTAGCGGGGGACCCACCGGGGAGCTGTTTTTT. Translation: CATSDTSGGPTGELFF.